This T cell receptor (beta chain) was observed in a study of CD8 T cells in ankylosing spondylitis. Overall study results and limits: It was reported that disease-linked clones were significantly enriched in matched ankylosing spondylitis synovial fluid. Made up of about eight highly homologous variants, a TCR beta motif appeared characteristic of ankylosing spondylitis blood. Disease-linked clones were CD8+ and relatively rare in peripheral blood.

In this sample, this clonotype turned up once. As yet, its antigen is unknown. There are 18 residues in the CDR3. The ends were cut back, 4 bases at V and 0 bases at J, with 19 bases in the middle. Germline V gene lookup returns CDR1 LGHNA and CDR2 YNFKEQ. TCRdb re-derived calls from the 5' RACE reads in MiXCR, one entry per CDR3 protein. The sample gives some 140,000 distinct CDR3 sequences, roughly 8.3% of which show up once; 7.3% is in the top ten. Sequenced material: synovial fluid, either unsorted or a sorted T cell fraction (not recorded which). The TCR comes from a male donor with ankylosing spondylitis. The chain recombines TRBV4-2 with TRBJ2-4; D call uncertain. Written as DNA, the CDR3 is TGTGCCAGCAGCCCCGGGCTCGACTGCTACTTAGCCAAAAACATTCAGTACTTC. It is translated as CASSPGLDCYLAKNIQYF.